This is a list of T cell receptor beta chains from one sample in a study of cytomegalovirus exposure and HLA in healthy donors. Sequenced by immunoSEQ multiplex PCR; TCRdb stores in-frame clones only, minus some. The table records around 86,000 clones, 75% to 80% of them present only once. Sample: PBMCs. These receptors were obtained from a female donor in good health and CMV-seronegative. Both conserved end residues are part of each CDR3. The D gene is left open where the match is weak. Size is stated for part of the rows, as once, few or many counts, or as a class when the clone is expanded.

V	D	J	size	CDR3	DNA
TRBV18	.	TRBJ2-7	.	CASSPPPGVNEQYF	TGTGCCAGCTCACCACCCCCAGGGGTTAACGAGCAGTACTTC
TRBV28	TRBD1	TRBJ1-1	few	CASSFTGQGREAFF	TGTGCCAGCAGCTTTACGGGACAGGGACGCGAAGCTTTCTTT
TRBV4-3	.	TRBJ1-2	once	CASSPTVNYGYTF	TGCGCCAGCAGCCCGACAGTTAACTATGGCTACACCTTC
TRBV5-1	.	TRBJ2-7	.	CASSPAGWNEQYF	TGCGCCAGCAGCCCCGCAGGGTGGAACGAGCAGTACTTC
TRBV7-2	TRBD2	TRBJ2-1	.	CASSVGGAGKGEQFF	TGTGCCAGCTCGGTCGGGGGGGCTGGGAAGGGTGAGCAGTTCTTC
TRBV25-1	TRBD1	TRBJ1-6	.	CASSAAGQGAYSPLHF	TGTGCCAGCAGTGCCGCTGGGCAGGGGGCTTATTCACCCCTCCACTTT
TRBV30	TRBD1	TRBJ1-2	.	CAWSPGQGLDGYTF	TGTGCCTGGAGTCCGGGACAGGGACTTGATGGCTACACCTTC
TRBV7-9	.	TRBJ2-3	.	CASSPEVSGHTDTQYF	TGTGCCAGCAGCCCAGAGGTCAGCGGCCACACAGATACGCAGTATTTT
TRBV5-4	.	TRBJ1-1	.	CASSYDGGAEAFF	TGTGCCAGCAGCTATGACGGGGGTGCTGAAGCTTTCTTT
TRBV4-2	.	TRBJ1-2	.	CASSQDGQGNYGYTF	TGTGCCAGCAGCCAAGACGGCCAGGGGAACTATGGCTACACCTTC
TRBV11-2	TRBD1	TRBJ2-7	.	CASSTDRGHEQYF	TGTGCCAGCAGCACAGACAGGGGCCACGAGCAGTACTTC
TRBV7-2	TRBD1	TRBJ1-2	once	CASSLSPDRPLYGYTF	TGTGCCAGCAGCTTATCCCCGGACAGGCCCCTCTATGGCTACACCTTC
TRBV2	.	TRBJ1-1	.	CASTEQELNTEAFF	TGTGCCAGCACCGAACAGGAACTGAACACTGAAGCTTTCTTT
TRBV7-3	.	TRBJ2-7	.	CASSSGPTLQEKQYF	TGTGCCAGCAGCTCAGGGCCTACCCTTCAGGAGAAGCAGTACTTC
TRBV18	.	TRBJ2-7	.	CASSPLAESGEQYF	TGTGCCAGCTCACCACTGGCAGAATCTGGCGAGCAGTACTTC
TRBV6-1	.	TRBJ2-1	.	CASSDEGVAYNEQFF	TGTGCCAGCAGTGATGAGGGAGTAGCCTACAATGAGCAGTTCTTC
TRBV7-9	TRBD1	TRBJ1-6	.	CASSVGQGDSYNSPLHF	TGTGCCAGCAGCGTGGGACAGGGGGATTCCTATAATTCACCCCTCCACTTT
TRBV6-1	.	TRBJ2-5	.	CASRARGTETQYF	TGTGCCAGCAGAGCTAGGGGGACCGAGACCCAGTACTTC
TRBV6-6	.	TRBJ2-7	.	CASSYSTNILSYEQYF	TGTGCCAGCAGTTACTCGACAAACATTCTCTCCTACGAGCAGTACTTC
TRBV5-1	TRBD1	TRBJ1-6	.	CASSLRTGGDSLHF	TGCGCCAGCAGCTTACGGACAGGGGGCGATTCCCTCCACTTT
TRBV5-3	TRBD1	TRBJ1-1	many	CARSPDRGTEAFF	TGTGCCAGAAGCCCCGACAGGGGCACTGAAGCTTTCTTT
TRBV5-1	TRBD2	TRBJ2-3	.	CASSLAGGVTDTQYF	TGCGCCAGCAGCTTGGCGGGAGGGGTCACAGATACGCAGTATTTT
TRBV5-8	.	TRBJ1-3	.	CASSLGRNSGNTIYF	TGTGCCAGCAGCTTGGGCAGAAACTCTGGAAACACCATATATTTT
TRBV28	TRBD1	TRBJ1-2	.	CASSAQGAGYGYTF	TGTGCCAGCAGTGCCCAGGGGGCCGGCTATGGCTACACCTTC
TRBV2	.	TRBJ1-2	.	CASSPDRPDYYGYTF	TGTGCCAGCAGCCCCGACAGGCCGGATTACTATGGCTACACCTTC
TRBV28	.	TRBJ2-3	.	CASTHGGSTDTQYF	TGTGCCAGCACCCACGGGGGTAGCACAGATACGCAGTATTTT
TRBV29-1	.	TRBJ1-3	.	CSVEGSGNTIYF	TGCAGCGTAGAGGGCTCTGGAAACACCATATATTTT
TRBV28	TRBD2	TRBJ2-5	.	CASTFPTSGGGETQYF	TGTGCCAGCACTTTCCCTACTAGCGGGGGGGGAGAGACCCAGTACTTC
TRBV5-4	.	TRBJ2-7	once	CASSLGLEQYF	TGTGCCAGCAGCTTGGGGCTCGAGCAGTACTTC
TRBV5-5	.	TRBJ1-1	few	CASSLRTTMNTEAFF	TGTGCCAGCAGCTTACGGACAACCATGAACACTGAAGCTTTCTTT
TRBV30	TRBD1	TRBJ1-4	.	CAWSVRYSRQGAGEKLFF	TGTGCCTGGAGTGTACGGTATTCCCGACAGGGGGCGGGGGAAAAACTGTTTTTT
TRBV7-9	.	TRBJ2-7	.	CASSLTSRPGDEQYF	TGTGCCAGCAGCTTAACTAGCCGGCCGGGGGACGAGCAGTACTTC
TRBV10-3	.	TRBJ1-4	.	CAISPGAADEKLFF	TGTGCCATCTCGCCGGGTGCGGCGGATGAAAAACTGTTTTTT
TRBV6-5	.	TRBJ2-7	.	CASSYSGASYEQYF	TGTGCCAGCAGTTACTCGGGGGCAAGCTACGAGCAGTACTTC
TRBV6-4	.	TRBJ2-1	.	CASSDVGGTHNNEQFF	TGTGCCAGCAGTGACGTCGGGGGAACCCACAACAATGAGCAGTTCTTC
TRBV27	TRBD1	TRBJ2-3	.	CASTKGTAYPDTQYF	TGTGCCAGCACAAAAGGGACAGCGTATCCAGATACGCAGTATTTT